The 20 T cell receptor beta chains below all came from one sample that was sequenced in a study of cytomegalovirus exposure and HLA in healthy donors (dated by TCRdb to about 2017). Receptor amplification or capture employed the immunoSEQ multiplex PCR assay. The multiplex PCR relied on a mix of 60 forward primers for TCR Vbeta segments and 13 reverse primers for TCR Jbeta segments. The immuneACCESS repertoire file appears here via TCRdb, limited to in-frame rearrangements. These files lack a portion of the clones; in checked studies, under half of the deficit traces to unresolved V genes, and the cause of the others is not known. The sample contains about 140,000 clones, 80% of them found a single time. The biggest ten clones account for 4.5% to 5.5% of the sample. Sequenced material: PBMCs. The receptors were gathered from a man aged 35 to 55 in good health and CMV-seronegative.

V usage is TRBV7-3 and J usage is TRBJ1-1, with unresolved D. V lost 6 bases and J 1 base, leaving 12 bases between the germline ends. The V gene's germline CDR1 is SGHTA and CDR2 FQGTGA. The CDR3 has 14 residues. CDR3 residues: CASSPGRSNTEAFF. The CDR3 nucleotides read TGTGCCAGCAGTCCCGGTCGGTCGAACACTGAAGCTTTCTTT.

This chain joins TRBV25-1 and TRBJ2-3; D might be TRBD1 (6 bases). The CDR3 is 14 amino acids. Trimming cost V 3 bases and J 5 bases, with 12 bases left between them. The germline gives CDR1 MGHDK, CDR2 SYGVNS. The CDR3 DNA sequence: TGTGCCAGCAGTGAGTCAGGGGCCGTAGATACGCAGTATTTT. It yields the protein CASSESGAVDTQYF.

V usage is TRBV5-1 and J usage is TRBJ1-1; D unresolved. This CDR3 has 12 amino acids. Germline assignment: CDR1 SGHRS and CDR2 YFSETQ. Deletions cut 7 bases from V and 1 base from J, with 8 bases between. Here the CDR3 DNA reads TGCGCCAGCTTTACCGGGAACACTGAAGCTTTCTTT. Its translation is CASFTGNTEAFF. Complete variable domain (other parts from reference TRBV5-1 and TRBJ1-1): KAGVTQTPRYLIKTRGQQVTLSCSPISGHRSVSWYQQTPGQGLQFLFEYFSETQRNKGNFPGRFSGRQFSNSRSEMNVSTLELGDSALYLCASFTGNTEAFFGQGTRLTVV.

The V and J genes are TRBV7-2 and TRBJ2-5; 8 nucleotides align to TRBD1. The V and J ends lost 5 bases and 5 bases, in that order; junction bases with no gene match: 7. The CDR3 has 14 amino acids. Germline CDR1 is SGHTA and CDR2 is FQGNSA. CDR3 nucleotides: TGTGCCAGCAGCCCGGACAGGGTCTACGAGACCCAGTACTTC. This sequence encodes CASSPDRVYETQYF. The full variable domain, rest sourced from reference TRBV7-2 and TRBJ2-5, is GAGVSQSPSNKVTEKGKDVELRCDPISGHTALYWYRQSLGQGLEFLIYFQGNSAPDKSGLPSDRFSAERTGGSVSTLTIQRTQQEDSAVYLCASSPDRVYETQYFGPGTRLLVL.

The chain links TRBV7-2 to TRBJ1-5; no definite D call. Trimming shortened V by 5 bases and J by 0 bases, and 11 bases separated the two germline ends. The CDR3 contains 15 residues. CDR1 is SGHTA, CDR2 FQGNSA, per germline. CDR3 protein: CASSRATGSNQPQHF. CDR3 coding DNA: TGTGCCAGCAGCCGAGCGACGGGTAGCAATCAGCCCCAGCATTTT.

The chain has TRBV27 and TRBJ2-2; no clear D. The CDR3 has 14 residues. The V gene lost 0 bases and the J gene lost 6 bases, with 8 bases spanning the gap. Germline lookup yields CDR1 MNHEY and CDR2 SMNVEV (reference sequence). In DNA, the CDR3 is TGTGCCAGCAGTTTATCCCGGGTTGCCGGGGAGCTGTTTTTT. Its translation: CASSLSRVAGELFF.

This clone was seen just once. The V and J genes are TRBV23-1 and TRBJ1-4; 10 bases agree with TRBD1. TRBV23-1 is an ORF for which the function is uncertain. After removal of 0 bases from V and 3 bases from J, the junction contained 16 bases not matched to a gene. This CDR3 comprises 21 residues. CDR3 amino acids: CASSQSCTMRQGAIANEKLFF. As DNA, the CDR3 is TGCGCCAGCAGTCAATCATGTACTATGAGACAGGGGGCTATAGCTAATGAAAAACTGTTTTTT.

The V gene is TRBV9, the J gene TRBJ1-1; 7 bases match TRBD1. Germline V gene data show CDR1 as SGDLS and CDR2 as YYNGEE. The CDR3 is 14 amino acids. The J segment lost 2 bases and the V segment lost 3 bases, leaving 4 bases of the junction unmatched. In nucleotides, the CDR3 is TGTGCCAGCAGCGGAAGGGGGCGAAACACTGAAGCTTTCTTT. Protein: CASSGRGRNTEAFF.

The V and J genes are TRBV7-6 and TRBJ1-6; perhaps TRBD1 as D (6 bases). The CDR3 is 13 residues long. The germline gives CDR1 SGHVS, CDR2 FNYEAQ. V lost 4 bases and J 13 bases, leaving 14 bases between the germline ends. The CDR3 nucleotides are TGTGCCAGCAGCTCGGGACATCGGCTTCCCCTCCACTTT. As protein: CASSSGHRLPLHF.

The chain employs TRBV19 and TRBJ2-3; 7 bases match TRBD1. The CDR3 consists of 17 residues. V lost 5 bases, J lost 1 base, and 12 bases stayed unmatched. The V gene's germline CDR1 is LNHDA and CDR2 SQIVND (reference sequence). The CDR3 is CASSSRGEGAGTDTQYF. The CDR3, as DNA: TGTGCCAGTAGTTCCCGGGGCGAGGGGGCGGGCACAGATACGCAGTATTTT. The full variable domain, completed using reference TRBV19 and TRBJ2-3, is DGGITQSPKYLFRKEGQNVTLSCEQNLNHDAMYWYRQDPGQGLRLIYYSQIVNDFQKGDIAEGYSVSREKKESFPLTVTSAQKNPTAFYLCASSSRGEGAGTDTQYFGPGTRLTVL.

CDR3: CASSDGSSYNSPLHF. The CDR3 nucleotides are TGTGCCAGCAGTGATGGGAGCTCCTATAATTCACCCCTCCACTTT. The genes are TRBV6-4 and TRBJ1-6; D uncertain. CDR3 length: 15 residues. V was trimmed by 3 bases and J by 0 bases, leaving 6 bases between them. Germline V gene data show CDR1 as MRHNA and CDR2 as SNTAGT.

Concerning this clone itself: One junction end does not reproduce the germline sequence, and a read error may be involved. Additional DNA sequences in this sample encode the identical CDR3. This chain joins TRBV19 and TRBJ2-6; TRBD1 aligns across 9 bases. This CDR3 is 16 amino acids long. Germline-derived CDR1 and CDR2 are LNHDA and SQIVND (reference sequence). The CDR3 region is CASSGTGGGGANVLTF. Written as DNA, the CDR3 is TGTGCCAGTAGTGGTACAGGGGGCGGTGGGGCCAACGTGCTGACTTTC. Variable domain in full (rest from reference TRBV19 and TRBJ2-6): DGGITQSPKYLFRKEGQNVTLSCEQNLNHDAMYWYRQDPGQGLRLIYYSQIVNDFQKGDIAEGYSVSREKKESFPLTVTSAQKNPTAFYLCASSGTGGGGANVLTFGAGSRLTVL.

The gene calls are TRBV7-3 and TRBJ1-4; maybe TRBD1 (5 bases). The CDR3 runs to 13 residues. V was clipped by 5 bases and J by 8 bases, with 12 bases between them. Germline V lookup: CDR1 SGHTA, CDR2 FQGTGA. The DNA of the CDR3 is TGTGCCAGCAGCCCGGGGGTAGGCGAAAAACTGTTTTTT. Amino acids: CASSPGVGEKLFF. The full variable domain, rest sourced from reference TRBV7-3 and TRBJ1-4, is GAGVSQTPSNKVTEKGKYVELRCDPISGHTALYWYRQSLGQGPEFLIYFQGTGAADDSGLPNDRFFAVRPEGSVSTLKIQRTERGDSAVYLCASSPGVGEKLFFGSGTQLSVL.

V gene TRBV6-1 combines with J gene TRBJ2-3, with 11 bases matching TRBD1. From germline, CDR1 is MNHNS and CDR2 SASEGT. V shed 8 bases, J shed 2 bases, and the junction held 6 bases outside the gene matches. The CDR3 is 15 residues long. The chain's CDR3 is CASRRDRGFTDTQYF. Written as DNA, the CDR3 is TGTGCCAGCCGCCGGGACAGGGGGTTCACAGATACGCAGTATTTT.

The gene calls are TRBV6-5 and TRBJ1-1; 9 bases fit TRBD1. CDR3 length: 13 amino acids. After removal of 5 bases from V and 4 bases from J, the junction contained 2 bases not matched to a gene. Germline values: CDR1 MNHEY, CDR2 SVGAGI. CDR3 amino acids: CASSRTGATEAFF. For the CDR3, the DNA is TGTGCCAGCAGTCGGACAGGGGCCACTGAAGCTTTCTTT.

This sequence joins TRBV6-6 and TRBJ2-3, with D possibly being TRBD2 (7 bases). There are 16 residues in the CDR3. V lost 1 base, J lost 0 bases, and 11 bases lay in between. Germline values: CDR1 MNHNY, CDR2 SVGAGI (reference sequence). CDR3: CASSYWGGASTDTQYF. Written as DNA, the CDR3 is TGTGCCAGCAGTTACTGGGGGGGGGCTAGCACAGATACGCAGTATTTT.

The genes are TRBV5-4 and TRBJ2-2; 11 nucleotides agree with TRBD2. The CDR3 is 17 amino acids. V shed 4 bases, J shed 3 bases, and the junction held 8 bases outside the gene matches. Looked up from germline, CDR1 is SGHNT and CDR2 is YYREEE (reference sequence). In DNA, the CDR3 is TGTGCCAGCAGCCCGGGTCCGGGACTAGCGGACACCGGGGAGCTGTTTTTT. Residues: CASSPGPGLADTGELFF.

The sample holds a few counts of this clone. The chain couples TRBV10-2 to TRBJ1-5; possibly TRBD1 for D (6 bases). Trimming cost V 3 bases and J 2 bases, with 14 bases left between them. The CDR3 has 16 residues. Germline V gives CDR1 WSHSY, CDR2 SAAADI. The CDR3 DNA is TGCGCCAGCAGTGACCAGGGGAAGCGGCGCAATCAGCCCCAGCATTTT. Its translation is CASSDQGKRRNQPQHF.

V usage is TRBV6-5 and J usage is TRBJ2-3; a possible D gene is TRBD1 (5 bases). The CDR3 extends over 14 amino acids. Trimming left V 8 bases short and J 0 bases short, with 12 bases between. Germline loops: CDR1 MNHEY, CDR2 SVGAGI. DNA for the CDR3: TGTGCCAGCGGTAACCAGGGAAGCACAGATACGCAGTATTTT. Residues: CASGNQGSTDTQYF.

The chain couples TRBV30 to TRBJ2-1, with D possibly being TRBD1 (5 bases). Per the germline V gene, CDR1 is GTSNPN and CDR2 is SVGIG (reference sequence). Trimming removed 0 bases from V and 0 bases from J, with 12 bases in between. This CDR3 region has 16 residues. CDR3 sequence reads: CAWSVQQGSSYNEQFF. CDR3 DNA: TGTGCCTGGAGTGTACAGCAGGGTAGCTCCTACAATGAGCAGTTCTTC.